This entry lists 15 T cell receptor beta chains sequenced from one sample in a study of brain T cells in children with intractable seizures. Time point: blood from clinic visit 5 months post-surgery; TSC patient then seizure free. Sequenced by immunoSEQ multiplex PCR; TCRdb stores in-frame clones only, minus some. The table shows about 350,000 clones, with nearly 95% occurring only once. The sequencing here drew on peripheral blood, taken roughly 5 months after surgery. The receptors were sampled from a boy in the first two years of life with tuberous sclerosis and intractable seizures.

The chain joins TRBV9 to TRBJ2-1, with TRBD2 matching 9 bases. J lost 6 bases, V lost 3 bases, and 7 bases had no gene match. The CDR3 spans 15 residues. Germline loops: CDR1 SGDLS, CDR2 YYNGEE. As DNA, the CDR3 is TGTGCCAGCAGCGACGGACTAGCGTTTGGCAATGAGCAGTTCTTC. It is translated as CASSDGLAFGNEQFF.

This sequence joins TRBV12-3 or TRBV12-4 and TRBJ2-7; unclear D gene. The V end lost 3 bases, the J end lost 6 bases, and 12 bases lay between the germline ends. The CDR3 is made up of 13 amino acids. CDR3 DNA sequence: TGTGCCAGCAGTTTTGGCAGGTTGGGCGAGCAGTACTTC. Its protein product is CASSFGRLGEQYF.

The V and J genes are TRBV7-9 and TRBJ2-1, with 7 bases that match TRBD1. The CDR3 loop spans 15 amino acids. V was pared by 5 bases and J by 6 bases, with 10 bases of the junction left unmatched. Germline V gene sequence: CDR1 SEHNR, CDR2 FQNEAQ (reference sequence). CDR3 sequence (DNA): TGTGCCAGCAGCCCCAGAGAACAGGGGAGCAATGAGCAGTTCTTC. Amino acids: CASSPREQGSNEQFF.

CDR3 bases: TGTGCCAGTAGTATCCAAACTAGCGGGGGGAAAGATACGCAGTATTTT. Translating it yields CASSIQTSGGKDTQYF. The V call is TRBV19, the J call TRBJ2-3, with 12 bases that match TRBD2. CDR3 size: 16 residues. Germline trimming cut 3 bases from V and 5 bases from J; bases unmatched to any gene: 6. Germline V gene sequence: CDR1 LNHDA, CDR2 SQIVND (reference sequence). The variable domain in full, completed from reference TRBV19 and TRBJ2-3, reads DGGITQSPKYLFRKEGQNVTLSCEQNLNHDAMYWYRQDPGQGLRLIYYSQIVNDFQKGDIAEGYSVSREKKESFPLTVTSAQKNPTAFYLCASSIQTSGGKDTQYFGPGTRLTVL.

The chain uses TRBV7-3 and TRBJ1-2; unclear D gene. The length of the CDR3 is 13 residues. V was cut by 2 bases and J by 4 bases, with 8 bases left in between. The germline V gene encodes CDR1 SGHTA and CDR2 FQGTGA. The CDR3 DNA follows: TGTGCCAGCAGCTTAGGGCCAGTCTATGGCTACACCTTC. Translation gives CASSLGPVYGYTF.

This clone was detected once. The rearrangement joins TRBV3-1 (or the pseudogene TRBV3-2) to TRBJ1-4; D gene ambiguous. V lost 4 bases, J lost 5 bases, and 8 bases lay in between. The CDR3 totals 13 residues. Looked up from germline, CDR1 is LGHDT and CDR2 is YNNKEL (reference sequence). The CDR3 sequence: CASSRPRNEKLFF. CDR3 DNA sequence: TGTGCCAGCAGCCGGCCCCGGAATGAAAAACTGTTTTTT.

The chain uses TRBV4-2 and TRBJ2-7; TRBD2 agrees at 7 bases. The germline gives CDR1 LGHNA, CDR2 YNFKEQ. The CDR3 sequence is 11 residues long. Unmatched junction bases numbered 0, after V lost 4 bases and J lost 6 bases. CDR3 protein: CASSRGGEQYF. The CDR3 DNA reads TGTGCCAGCAGCCGGGGGGGCGAGCAGTACTTC.

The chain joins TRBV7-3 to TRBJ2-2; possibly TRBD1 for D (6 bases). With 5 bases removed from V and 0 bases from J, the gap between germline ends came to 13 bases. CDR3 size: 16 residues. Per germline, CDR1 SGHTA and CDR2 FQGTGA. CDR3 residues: CASSTTGTPNTGELFF. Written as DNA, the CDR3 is TGTGCCAGCAGCACAACCGGGACACCGAACACCGGGGAGCTGTTTTTT.

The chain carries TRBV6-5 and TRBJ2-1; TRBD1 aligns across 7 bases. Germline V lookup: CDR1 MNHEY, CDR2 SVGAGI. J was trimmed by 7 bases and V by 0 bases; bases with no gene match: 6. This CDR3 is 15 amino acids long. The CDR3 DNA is TGTGCCAGCAGTTACTCGTTGGCAGGGGGAAATGAGCAGTTCTTC. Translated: CASSYSLAGGNEQFF.

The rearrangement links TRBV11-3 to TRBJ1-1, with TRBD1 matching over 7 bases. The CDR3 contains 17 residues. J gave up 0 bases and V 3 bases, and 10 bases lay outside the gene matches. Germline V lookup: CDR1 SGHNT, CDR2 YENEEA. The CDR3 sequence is CASSLTRDSQMNTEAFF. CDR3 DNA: TGTGCCAGCAGCTTGACTCGGGACAGCCAAATGAACACTGAAGCTTTCTTT.

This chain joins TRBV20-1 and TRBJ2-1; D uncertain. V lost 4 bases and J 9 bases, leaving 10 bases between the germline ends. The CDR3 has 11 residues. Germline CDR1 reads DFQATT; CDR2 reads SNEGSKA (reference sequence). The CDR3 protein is CSAKSVTEQFF. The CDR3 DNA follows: TGCAGTGCTAAGAGCGTCACTGAGCAGTTCTTC.

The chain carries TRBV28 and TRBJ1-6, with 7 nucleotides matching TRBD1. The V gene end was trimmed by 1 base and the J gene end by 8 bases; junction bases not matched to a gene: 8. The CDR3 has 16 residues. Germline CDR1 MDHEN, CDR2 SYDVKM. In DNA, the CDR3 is TGTGCCAGCAGTTTATCCTCCAGGGGGACAGATTCACCCCTCCACTTT. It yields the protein CASSLSSRGTDSPLHF. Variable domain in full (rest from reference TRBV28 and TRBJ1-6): DVKVTQSSRYLVKRTGEKVFLECVQDMDHENMFWYRQDPGLGLRLIYFSYDVKMKEKGDIPEGYSVSREKKERFSLILESASTNQTSMYLCASSLSSRGTDSPLHFGNGTRLTVT.

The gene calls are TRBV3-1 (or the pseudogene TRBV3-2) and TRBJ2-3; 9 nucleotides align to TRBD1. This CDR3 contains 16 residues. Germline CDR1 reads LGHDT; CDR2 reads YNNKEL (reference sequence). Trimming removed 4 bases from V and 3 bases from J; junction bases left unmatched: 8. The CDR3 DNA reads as TGTGCCAGCAGCCCGAGGACAGGGGAGTCAACAGATACGCAGTATTTT. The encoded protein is CASSPRTGESTDTQYF.

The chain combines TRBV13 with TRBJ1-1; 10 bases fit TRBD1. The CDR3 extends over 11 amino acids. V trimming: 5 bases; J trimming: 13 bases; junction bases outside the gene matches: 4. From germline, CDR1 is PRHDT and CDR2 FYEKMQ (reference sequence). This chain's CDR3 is CASSTTGGLFF. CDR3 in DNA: TGTGCCAGCAGCACGACAGGGGGCCTTTTCTTT.

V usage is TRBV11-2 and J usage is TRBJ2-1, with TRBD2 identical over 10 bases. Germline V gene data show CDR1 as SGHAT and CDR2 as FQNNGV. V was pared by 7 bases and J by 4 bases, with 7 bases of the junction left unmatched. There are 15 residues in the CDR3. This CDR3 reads CASISVAGGYNEQFF. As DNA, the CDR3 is TGTGCCAGCATCTCCGTAGCGGGGGGTTACAATGAGCAGTTCTTC.